This T cell receptor (beta chain) stems from a study of blood T cell repertoires in COVID-19. The CDR3 has 14 residues. With 2 bases clipped from V and 4 bases from J, the junction kept 4 bases outside the gene matches. The germline gives CDR1 GTSNPN, CDR2 SVGIG (reference sequence). This table comes from immunoSEQ multiplex PCR, and its TCRdb copy is limited to in-frame clones, with some not included. The sample gives approximately 250,000 clones, approximately 90% of which show up once; roughly 2.8% is in the top ten. The chain employs TRBV30 and TRBJ1-5; 8 nucleotides align to TRBD1. Sequenced: PBMCs or T cells enriched from blood (not recorded which). This clonotype was sampled from a man aged 40-49 years who had been exposed to COVID-19. DNA for the CDR3: TGTGCCTGGAGTTTGGGACAGGTTAATCAGCCCCAGCATTTT. It yields the protein CAWSLGQVNQPQHF.